This T cell receptor (beta chain) was observed in a study of T cells in localized non-small cell lung cancer. General study results and limits: Measurement of T cell clonality placed uninvolved adjacent lung highest, above the level in tumor. In adjacent lung, a median approximately 60 of the top 100 tumor clones were found. Higher adjacent-lung clonality was associated with shorter survival.

About this clone itself: Its antigen is unidentified.

The method was immunoSEQ multiplex PCR; TCRdb's version includes in-frame clones alone and lacks a portion of them. Of around 70,000 clones detected, 65% to 85% appear once; the ten largest clones hold 1% to 1.5%. Looked up from germline, CDR1 is SGHTS and CDR2 is YDEGEE. The CDR3 is 13 amino acids. The V gene lost 2 bases and the J gene lost 5 bases, with 11 bases spanning the gap. Material: peripheral blood, obtained before any cancer treatment. The sequence was obtained from a female donor over 55 with stage I lung adenocarcinoma. The chain carries TRBV5-8 and TRBJ2-7; a possible D gene is TRBD1 (5 bases). For the CDR3, the DNA is TGTGCCAGCAGCTTCCCAGGGTACCACGAGCAGTACTTC. Amino acid sequence: CASSFPGYHEQYF.